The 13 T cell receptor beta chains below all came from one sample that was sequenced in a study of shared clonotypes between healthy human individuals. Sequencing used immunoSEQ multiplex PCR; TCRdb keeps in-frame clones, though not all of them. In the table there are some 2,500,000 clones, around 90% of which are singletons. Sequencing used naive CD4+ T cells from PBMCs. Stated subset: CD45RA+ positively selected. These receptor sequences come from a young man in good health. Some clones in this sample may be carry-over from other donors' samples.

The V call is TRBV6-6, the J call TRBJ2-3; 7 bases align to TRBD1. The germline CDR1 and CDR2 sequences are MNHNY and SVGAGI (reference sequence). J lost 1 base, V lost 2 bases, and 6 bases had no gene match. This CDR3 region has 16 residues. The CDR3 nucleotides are TGTGCCAGCAGTTACCACAGGGGTCAAGGCACAGATACGCAGTATTTT. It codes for CASSYHRGQGTDTQYF.

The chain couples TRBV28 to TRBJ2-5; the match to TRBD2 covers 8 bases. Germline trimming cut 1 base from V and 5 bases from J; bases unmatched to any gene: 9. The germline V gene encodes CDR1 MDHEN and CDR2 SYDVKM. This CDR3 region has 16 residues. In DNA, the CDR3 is TGTGCCAGCAGTTTATACGGGACTAGAGGAGTCGAGACCCAGTACTTC. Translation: CASSLYGTRGVETQYF.

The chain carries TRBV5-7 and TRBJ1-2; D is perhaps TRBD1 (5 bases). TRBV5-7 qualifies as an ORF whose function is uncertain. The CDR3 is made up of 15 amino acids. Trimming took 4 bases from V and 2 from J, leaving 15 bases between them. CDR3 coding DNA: TGTGCCAGCAGCGGGGGGACGGAGTTGAACTATGGCTACACCTTC. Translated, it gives CASSGGTELNYGYTF.

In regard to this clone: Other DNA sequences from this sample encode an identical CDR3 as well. This CDR3 is CASSTGSSGNTIYF. As DNA, the CDR3 is TGTGCCAGTAGTACTGGGAGCTCTGGAAACACCATATATTTT. The J gene is TRBJ1-3, the V gene TRBV19; D call uncertain. Deletions cut 4 bases from V and 0 bases from J, with 7 bases between. The CDR3 length is 14 residues. Germline V gives CDR1 LNHDA, CDR2 SQIVND (reference sequence). The full variable domain, in which reference TRBV19 and TRBJ1-3 provide the parts outside the CDR3, is DGGITQSPKYLFRKEGQNVTLSCEQNLNHDAMYWYRQDPGQGLRLIYYSQIVNDFQKGDIAEGYSVSREKKESFPLTVTSAQKNPTAFYLCASSTGSSGNTIYFGEGSWLTVV.

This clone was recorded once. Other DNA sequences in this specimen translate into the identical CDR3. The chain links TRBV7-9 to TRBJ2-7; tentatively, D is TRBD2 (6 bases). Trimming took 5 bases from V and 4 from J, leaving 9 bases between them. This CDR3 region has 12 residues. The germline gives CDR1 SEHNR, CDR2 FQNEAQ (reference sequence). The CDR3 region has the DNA TGTGCCAGCAGCCCAGGGAGGTACGAGCAGTACTTC. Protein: CASSPGRYEQYF.

CDR3 sequence reads: CASSLAAVSGAQRGGITDTQYF. CDR3 DNA sequence: TGTGCCAGCAGCTTAGCCGCGGTTAGCGGGGCTCAACGAGGGGGAATCACAGATACGCAGTATTTT. This chain links TRBV7-2 with TRBJ2-3, with 8 bases lining up with TRBD2. Unmatched junction bases numbered 22, after V lost 0 bases and J lost 2 bases. CDR3 length: 22 residues. CDR1 and CDR2 from the germline V gene are SGHTA and FQGNSA.

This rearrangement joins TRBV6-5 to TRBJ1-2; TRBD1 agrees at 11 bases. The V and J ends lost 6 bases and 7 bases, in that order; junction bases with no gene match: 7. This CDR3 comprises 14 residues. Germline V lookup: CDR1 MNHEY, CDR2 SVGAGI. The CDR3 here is CASRMDRGQGGYTF. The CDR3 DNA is TGTGCCAGCAGGATGGACAGGGGGCAGGGTGGCTACACCTTC.

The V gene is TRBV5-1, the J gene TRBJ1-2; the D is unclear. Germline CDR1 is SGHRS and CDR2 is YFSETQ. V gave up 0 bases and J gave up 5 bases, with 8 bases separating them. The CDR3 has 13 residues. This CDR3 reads CASSLVGIYGYTF. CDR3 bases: TGCGCCAGCAGCTTGGTGGGGATATATGGCTACACCTTC.

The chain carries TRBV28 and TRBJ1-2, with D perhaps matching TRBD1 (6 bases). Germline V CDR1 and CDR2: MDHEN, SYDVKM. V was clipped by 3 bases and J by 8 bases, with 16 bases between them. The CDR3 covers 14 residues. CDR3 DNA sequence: TGTGCCAGCAGTTTGCGGCGTGGGGGCGAAGGCTACACCTTC. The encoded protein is CASSLRRGGEGYTF.

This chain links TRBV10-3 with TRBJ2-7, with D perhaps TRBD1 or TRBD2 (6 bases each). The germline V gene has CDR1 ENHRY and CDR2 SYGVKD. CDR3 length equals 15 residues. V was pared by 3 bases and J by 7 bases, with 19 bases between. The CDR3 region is CAISDQGRAAGEQYF. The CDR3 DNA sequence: TGTGCCATCAGTGATCAGGGGCGGGCTGCGGGGGAGCAGTACTTC.

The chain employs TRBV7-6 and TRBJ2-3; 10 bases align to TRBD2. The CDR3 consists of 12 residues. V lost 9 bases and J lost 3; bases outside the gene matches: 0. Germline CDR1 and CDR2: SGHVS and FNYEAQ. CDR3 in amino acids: CASSGRTDTQYF. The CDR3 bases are TGTGCCAGTAGCGGGAGGACAGATACGCAGTATTTT.

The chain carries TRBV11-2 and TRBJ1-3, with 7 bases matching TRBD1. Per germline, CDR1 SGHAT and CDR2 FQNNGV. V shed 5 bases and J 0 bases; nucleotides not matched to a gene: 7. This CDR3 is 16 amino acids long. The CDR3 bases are TGTGCCAGCAGCGCACAGGGGACTTTCTCTGGAAACACCATATATTTT. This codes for CASSAQGTFSGNTIYF. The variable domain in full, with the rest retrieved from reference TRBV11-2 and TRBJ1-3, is EAGVAQSPRYKIIEKRQSVAFWCNPISGHATLYWYQQILGQGPKLLIQFQNNGVVDDSQLPKDRFSAERLKGVDSTLKIQPAKLEDSAVYLCASSAQGTFSGNTIYFGEGSWLTVV.

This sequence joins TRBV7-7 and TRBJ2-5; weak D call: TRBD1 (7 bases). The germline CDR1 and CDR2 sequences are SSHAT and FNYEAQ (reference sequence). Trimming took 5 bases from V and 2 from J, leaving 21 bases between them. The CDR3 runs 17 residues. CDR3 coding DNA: TGTGCCAGCAGCCCACATCGACAGGGAGGTTATCAAGAGACCCAGTACTTC. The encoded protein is CASSPHRQGGYQETQYF.